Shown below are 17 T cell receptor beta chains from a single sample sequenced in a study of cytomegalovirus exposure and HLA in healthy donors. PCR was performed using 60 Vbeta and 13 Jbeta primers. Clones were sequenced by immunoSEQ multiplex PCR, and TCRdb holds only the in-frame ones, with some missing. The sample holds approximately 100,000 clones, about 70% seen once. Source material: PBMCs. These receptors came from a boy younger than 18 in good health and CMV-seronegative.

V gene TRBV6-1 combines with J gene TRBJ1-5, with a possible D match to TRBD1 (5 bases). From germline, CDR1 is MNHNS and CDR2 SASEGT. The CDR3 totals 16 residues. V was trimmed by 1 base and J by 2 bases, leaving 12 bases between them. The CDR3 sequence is CASSEGGGAGNQPQHF. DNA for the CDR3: TGTGCCAGCAGTGAAGGAGGAGGGGCGGGCAATCAGCCCCAGCATTTT.

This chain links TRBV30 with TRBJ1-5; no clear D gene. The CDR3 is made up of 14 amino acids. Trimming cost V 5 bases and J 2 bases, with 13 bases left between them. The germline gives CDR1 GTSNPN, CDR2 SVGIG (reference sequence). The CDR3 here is CAWGYEGGNQPQHF. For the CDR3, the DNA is TGTGCCTGGGGATATGAGGGTGGCAATCAGCCCCAGCATTTT.

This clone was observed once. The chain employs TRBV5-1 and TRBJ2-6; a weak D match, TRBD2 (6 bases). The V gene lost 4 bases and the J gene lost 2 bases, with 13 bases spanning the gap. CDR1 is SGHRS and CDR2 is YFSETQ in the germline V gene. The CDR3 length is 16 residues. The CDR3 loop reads CASSPYGGAGANVLTF. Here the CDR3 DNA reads TGCGCCAGCAGCCCGTACGGGGGTGCTGGGGCCAACGTCCTGACTTTC.

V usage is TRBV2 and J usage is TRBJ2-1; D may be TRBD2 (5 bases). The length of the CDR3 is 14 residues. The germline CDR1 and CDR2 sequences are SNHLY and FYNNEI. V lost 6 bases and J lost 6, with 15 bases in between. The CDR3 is CASRAPGLSNEQFF. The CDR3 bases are TGTGCCAGCAGAGCGCCCGGACTCAGCAATGAGCAGTTCTTC.

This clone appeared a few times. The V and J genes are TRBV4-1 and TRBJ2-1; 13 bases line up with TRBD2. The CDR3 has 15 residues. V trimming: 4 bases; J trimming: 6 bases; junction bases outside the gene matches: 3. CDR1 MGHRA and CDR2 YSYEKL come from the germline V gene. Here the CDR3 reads CASSPGLAGFNEQFF. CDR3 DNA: TGCGCCAGCAGCCCGGGACTAGCGGGATTCAATGAGCAGTTCTTC.

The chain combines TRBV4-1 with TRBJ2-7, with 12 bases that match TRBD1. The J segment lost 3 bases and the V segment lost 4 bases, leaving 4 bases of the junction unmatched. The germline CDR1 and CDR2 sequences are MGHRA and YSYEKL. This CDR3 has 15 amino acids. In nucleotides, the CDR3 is TGCGCCAGCAGCCGGGGACAGGGGGCTCTCTACGAGCAGTACTTC. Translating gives CASSRGQGALYEQYF.

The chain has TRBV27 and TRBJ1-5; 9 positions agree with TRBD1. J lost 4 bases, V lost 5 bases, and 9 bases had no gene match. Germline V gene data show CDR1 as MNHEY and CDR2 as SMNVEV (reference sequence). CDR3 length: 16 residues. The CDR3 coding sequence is TGTGCCAGCAGTGGAGACAGGGGGATACCAAATCAGCCCCAGCATTTT. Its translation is CASSGDRGIPNQPQHF.

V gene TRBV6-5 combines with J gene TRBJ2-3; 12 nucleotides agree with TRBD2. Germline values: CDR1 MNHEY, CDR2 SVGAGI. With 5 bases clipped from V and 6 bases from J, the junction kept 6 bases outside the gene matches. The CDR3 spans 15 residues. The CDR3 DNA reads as TGTGCCAGCAGTCCTAGCGGGAGGGATGGGGATACGCAGTATTTT. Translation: CASSPSGRDGDTQYF.

The CDR3, as DNA: TGTGCCAGCAGCTCCGACGGGGGAGGCAATCAGCCCCAGCATTTT. Translated, it gives CASSSDGGGNQPQHF. V and J are TRBV7-3 and TRBJ1-5; weak D call: TRBD1 (5 bases). Trimming left V 4 bases short and J 2 bases short, with 12 bases between. Germline V gene lookup returns CDR1 SGHTA and CDR2 FQGTGA. The CDR3 sequence is 15 residues long.

DNA for the CDR3: TGTGCCAGCAGCCGGCCAGCGGGGGTCGCAGATACGCAGTATTTT. Protein: CASSRPAGVADTQYF. The gene calls are TRBV5-6 and TRBJ2-3; 8 bases fit TRBD2. This CDR3 has 15 residues. Germline V CDR1 and CDR2: SGHDT, YYEEEE. The ends lost 4 bases at V and 4 bases at J; junction bases unmatched: 8.

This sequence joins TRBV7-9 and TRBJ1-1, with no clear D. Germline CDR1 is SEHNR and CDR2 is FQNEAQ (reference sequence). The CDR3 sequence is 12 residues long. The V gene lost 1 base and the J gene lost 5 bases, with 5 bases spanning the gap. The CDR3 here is CASSLGETEAFF. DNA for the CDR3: TGTGCCAGCAGCTTAGGAGAAACTGAAGCTTTCTTT. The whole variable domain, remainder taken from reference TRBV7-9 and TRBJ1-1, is DTGVSQNPRHKITKRGQNVTFRCDPISEHNRLYWYRQTLGQGPEFLTYFQNEAQLEKSRLLSDRFSAERPKGSFSTLEIQRTEQGDSAMYLCASSLGETEAFFGQGTRLTVV.

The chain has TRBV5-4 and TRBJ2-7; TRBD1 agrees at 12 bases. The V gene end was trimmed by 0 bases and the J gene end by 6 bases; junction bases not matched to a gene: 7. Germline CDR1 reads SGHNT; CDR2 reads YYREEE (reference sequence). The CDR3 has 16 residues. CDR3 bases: TGTGCCAGCAGCTTGGCGGGGGGACAGGGGGCTGGCGAGCAGTACTTC. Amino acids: CASSLAGGQGAGEQYF.

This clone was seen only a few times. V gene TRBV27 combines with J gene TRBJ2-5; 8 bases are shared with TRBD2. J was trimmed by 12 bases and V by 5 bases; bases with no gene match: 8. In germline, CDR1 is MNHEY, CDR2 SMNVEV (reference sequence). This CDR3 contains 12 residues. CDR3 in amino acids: CASSGLAGQEYF. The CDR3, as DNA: TGTGCCAGCAGTGGCCTAGCGGGCCAGGAGTACTTC.

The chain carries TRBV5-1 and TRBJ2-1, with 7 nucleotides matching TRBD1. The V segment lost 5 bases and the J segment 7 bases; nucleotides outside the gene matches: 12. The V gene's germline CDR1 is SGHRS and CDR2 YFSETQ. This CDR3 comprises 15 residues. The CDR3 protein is CASSWVTGSENEQFF. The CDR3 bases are TGCGCCAGCAGTTGGGTGACAGGGAGCGAGAATGAGCAGTTCTTC. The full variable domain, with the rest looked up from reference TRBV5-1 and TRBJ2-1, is KAGVTQTPRYLIKTRGQQVTLSCSPISGHRSVSWYQQTPGQGLQFLFEYFSETQRNKGNFPGRFSGRQFSNSRSEMNVSTLELGDSALYLCASSWVTGSENEQFFGPGTRLTVL.

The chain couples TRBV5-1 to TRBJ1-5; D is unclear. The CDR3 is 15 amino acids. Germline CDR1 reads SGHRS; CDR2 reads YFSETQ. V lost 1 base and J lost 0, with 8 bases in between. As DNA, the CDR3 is TGCGCCAGCAGCTTGACCGGGTATAGCAATCAGCCCCAGCATTTT. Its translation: CASSLTGYSNQPQHF. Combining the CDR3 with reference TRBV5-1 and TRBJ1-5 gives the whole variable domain KAGVTQTPRYLIKTRGQQVTLSCSPISGHRSVSWYQQTPGQGLQFLFEYFSETQRNKGNFPGRFSGRQFSNSRSEMNVSTLELGDSALYLCASSLTGYSNQPQHFGDGTRLSIL.

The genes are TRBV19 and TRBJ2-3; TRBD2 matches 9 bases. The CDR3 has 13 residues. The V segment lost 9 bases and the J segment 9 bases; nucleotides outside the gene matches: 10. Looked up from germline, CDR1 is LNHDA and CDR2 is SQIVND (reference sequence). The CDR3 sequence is CASLGGGLATQYF. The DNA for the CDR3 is TGTGCCAGCCTAGGCGGCGGACTAGCGACGCAGTATTTT.

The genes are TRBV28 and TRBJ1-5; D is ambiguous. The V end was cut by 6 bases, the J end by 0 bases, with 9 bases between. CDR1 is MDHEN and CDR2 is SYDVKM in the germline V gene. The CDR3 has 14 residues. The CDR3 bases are TGTGCCAGCAGGAACAGTTATAGCAATCAGCCCCAGCATTTT. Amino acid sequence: CASRNSYSNQPQHF.